This record looks at one T cell receptor beta chain sequence and its context. Its antigen remains unknown. This specimen belongs to a study of cytomegalovirus exposure and HLA in healthy donors. Study-wide results and limits: TCR beta chain V- and J-gene trimming was linked, in a later analysis, to a missense variant in DCLRE1C. CMV serostatus was the only immune exposure information that was available.

Trimming removed 7 bases at V and 7 bases at J, with 13 bases between. The CDR3 extends over 13 amino acids. Germline V gene lookup returns CDR1 MGHDK and CDR2 SYGVNS. 13 Jbeta primers and 60 Vbeta primers were used for the PCR. The assay was immunoSEQ multiplex PCR, and TCRdb's table has in-frame clones only and misses some. The profile shows 130,000 to 150,000 clones, around three quarters of them singletons. Input material: PBMCs. The chain carries TRBV25-1 and TRBJ2-2; D may be TRBD1 (5 bases). The clonotype comes from a woman aged 18 to 35 in good health and CMV-seropositive. Written as DNA, the CDR3 is TGTGCCAGCAAGCCAGGGCAGGGCGGGGAGCTGTTTTTT. Translating gives CASKPGQGGELFF.